The 10 T cell receptor beta chains below were found in one sample sequenced in a study of human T cells and chemical hapten exposure. TCRdb fed the RACE reads into MiXCR, producing one record per CDR3 protein. The sample consists of some 200,000 distinct CDR3 sequences, 30% of them appearing once. Sample time point: pre-sensitization, week 0. Stated treatment: therapeutic diphenylcyclopropenone sensitization with weekly scalp DPC. Sequencing used whole blood, obtained in connection with sensitization to the hapten diphenylcyclopropenone (DPC). The source of these receptors is a woman in her twenties or thirties with alopecia areata. Some clones in this sample may be carry-over from other donors' samples.

This clonotype has more than one count but fewer than ten. This chain joins TRBV4-1 and TRBJ2-7; 8 nucleotides match TRBD2. V lost 3 bases and J lost 0; bases outside the gene matches: 7. Germline CDR1 and CDR2: MGHRA and YSYEKL. This CDR3 has 16 amino acids. In DNA, the CDR3 is TGCGCCAGCAGCCAGGCTACTAGCGGTTTCTCCTACGAGCAGTACTTC. Residues: CASSQATSGFSYEQYF.

This clonotype was recorded a few times. The gene calls are TRBV7-6 and TRBJ2-3; TRBD2 is a possible D gene (6 bases). CDR3 length: 15 amino acids. V dropped 1 base and J dropped 2 bases, with 10 bases sitting between them. The germline V gene encodes CDR1 SGHVS and CDR2 FNYEAQ. The CDR3 is CASSLGPSVTDTQYF. CDR3 in DNA: TGTGCCAGCAGCTTAGGTCCTAGCGTCACAGATACGCAGTATTTT.

The chain uses TRBV7-2 and TRBJ2-7; 8 nucleotides line up with TRBD1. The CDR3 covers 15 residues. Germline V lookup: CDR1 SGHTA, CDR2 FQGNSA. V dropped 1 base and J dropped 4; count of bases not matched to a gene: 6. Here the CDR3 DNA reads TGTGCCAGCAGCTTAGAGGCAGGGGGCTCTTACGAGCAGTACTTC. This encodes CASSLEAGGSYEQYF.

The V gene is TRBV11-3, the J gene TRBJ2-7; D possibly matches TRBD1 or TRBD2 (5 bases each). The CDR3 covers 14 residues. V lost 5 bases, J lost 1 base, and 12 bases lay in between. CDR1 is SGHNT, CDR2 YENEEA, per germline. CDR3 sequence: CASSPGPKSYEQYF. DNA of the CDR3: TGTGCCAGCAGCCCGGGACCGAAGTCCTACGAGCAGTACTTC.

The rearrangement links TRBV28 to TRBJ2-7; 7 bases align to TRBD2. This CDR3 contains 12 residues. The V and J ends lost 6 bases and 3 bases, in that order; junction bases with no gene match: 2. Germline V CDR1 and CDR2: MDHEN, SYDVKM. The CDR3 coding sequence is TGTGCCAGCAGCCGGGGGGTCTACGAGCAGTACTTC. As protein: CASSRGVYEQYF.

The gene calls are TRBV28 and TRBJ1-5; possible D gene TRBD1, 5 bases. V gave up 5 bases and J gave up 4 bases, with 12 bases separating them. This CDR3 is 14 amino acids long. Germline V CDR1 and CDR2: MDHEN, SYDVKM. The CDR3 region is CASSGTVRNQPQHF. DNA of the CDR3: TGTGCCAGCAGTGGGACGGTAAGAAATCAGCCCCAGCATTTT. Combining the CDR3 with reference TRBV28 and TRBJ1-5 gives the whole variable domain DVKVTQSSRYLVKRTGEKVFLECVQDMDHENMFWYRQDPGLGLRLIYFSYDVKMKEKGDIPEGYSVSREKKERFSLILESASTNQTSMYLCASSGTVRNQPQHFGDGTRLSIL.

This clonotype was seen a few times. V and J are TRBV7-2 and TRBJ1-1; 7 bases match TRBD1. The CDR3 is 16 amino acids. Germline CDR1 is SGHTA and CDR2 is FQGNSA. Trimming at V came to 5 bases and at J to 4 bases, leaving 13 bases not matched to a gene. The CDR3, as DNA: TGTGCCAGCAGCCGAAGACAGGGAGGGGTTGCCACTGAAGCTTTCTTT. This sequence encodes CASSRRQGGVATEAFF.

The rearrangement uses TRBV2 and TRBJ1-1; no reliable D call. Germline V lookup: CDR1 SNHLY, CDR2 FYNNEI. Trimming took off 0 bases at V and 1 base at J, with 6 bases between the two ends. CDR3 size: 14 residues. The CDR3 loop is CASSEAFGNTEAFF. The CDR3 region has the DNA TGTGCCAGCAGTGAAGCGTTTGGGAACACTGAAGCTTTCTTT.

This chain connects TRBV28 to TRBJ1-2, with TRBD1 as a possible D gene (5 bases). V was pared by 2 bases and J by 8 bases, with 12 bases between. This CDR3 is 13 amino acids long. Germline V gives CDR1 MDHEN, CDR2 SYDVKM. The CDR3 bases are TGTGCCAGCAGTTTACCCCGACAGAGCGGCTACACCTTC. It encodes CASSLPRQSGYTF.

This clonotype was picked up a small number of times. The J gene is TRBJ2-7, the V gene TRBV28, with D perhaps matching TRBD2 (7 bases). V lost 8 bases and J 4 bases, leaving 21 bases between the germline ends. The germline gives CDR1 MDHEN, CDR2 SYDVKM. This CDR3 has 15 amino acids. In DNA form, the CDR3 reads TGTGCCAGCCGAGGGGGGGGCGTGGTGATGTACGAGCAGTACTTC. Encoded protein: CASRGGGVVMYEQYF.